This TCR beta chain stems from a study of control samples from healthy donors and cancer patients. The method was immunoSEQ multiplex PCR; TCRdb's version includes in-frame clones alone and lacks a portion of them. The sample lists about 170,000 clones; roughly 90% were seen once. The CDR3 has 14 residues. V was pared by 4 bases and J by 6 bases, with 7 bases of the junction left unmatched. Per the germline V gene, CDR1 is SGHAT and CDR2 is FQNNGV. J is TRBJ2-3 and V is TRBV11-2; TRBD2 aligns across 7 bases. The sample consisted of blood. This clonotype was obtained from a man aged 25-45 years in good health. CDR3 sequence (DNA): TGTGCCAGCAGCTCCCGGACTAGTACCGATACGCAGTATTTT. It translates to CASSSRTSTDTQYF.